This passage covers 24 T cell receptor beta chains from one sample sequenced in a study of blood T cells in healthy people across ages (dated by TCRdb to the mid-2010s). The library was generated by 5' RACE. Sequenced on an Illumina HiSeq 2500. The second PCR ran for about 6 to 11 cycles and used a J-beta primer mix along with a sample-barcoded 5' primer. TCRdb itself trimmed the public reads at Q25 with fastp, ran MiXCR and retained productive beta chains. Each record represents a unique CDR3 protein, reported with the most common genes and DNA among its rows. The table for this sample lists over 600,000 distinct CDR3 sequences; roughly 41% of them were counted only once. 30% of the sample goes to the ten largest clones. Source material: blood. The receptors shown here come from a man aged 80 or over in good health.

The chain carries TRBV5-1 and TRBJ2-1; the D gene is possibly TRBD2 (6 bases). Germline V gene data show CDR1 as SGHRS and CDR2 as YFSETQ. The V and J ends lost 4 bases and 4 bases respectively, with 15 bases between them. The length of the CDR3 is 15 residues. The CDR3 spells CASSLRLAIYNEQFF. For the CDR3, the DNA is TGCGCCAGCAGCCTACGGCTAGCGATTTACAATGAGCAGTTCTTC.

The chain uses TRBV7-9 and TRBJ2-3; D is possibly TRBD2 (6 bases). From germline, CDR1 is SEHNR and CDR2 FQNEAQ (reference sequence). Trimming removed 5 bases at V and 5 bases at J, with 14 bases between. CDR3 length: 14 amino acids. The CDR3 reads CASSPSGLGDTQYF. The CDR3 DNA is TGTGCCAGCAGCCCCAGCGGGTTGGGAGATACGCAGTATTTT.

CDR3 DNA: TGTGCCAGCAGCTTAGGGCATGGAGGGGAGCAGTACTTC. Its protein is CASSLGHGGEQYF. V is TRBV7-6 and J is TRBJ2-7; a possible D gene is TRBD2 (6 bases). This CDR3 comprises 13 residues. V was trimmed by 1 base and J by 7 bases, leaving 11 bases between them. Germline CDR1 SGHVS, CDR2 FNYEAQ.

The chain links TRBV20-1 to TRBJ2-5; 10 positions match TRBD2. The J call may be incorrect, as the DNA end agrees better with TRBJ2-7. CDR3 length equals 14 residues. Germline V gene data show CDR1 as DFQATT and CDR2 as SNEGSKA (reference sequence). The CDR3 protein is CSGGLAGGAYEQYF. CDR3 bases: TGCAGTGGGGGATTAGCGGGAGGAGCCTACGAGCAGTACTTC.

J is TRBJ2-1 and V is TRBV6-2 or TRBV6-3; possibly TRBD1 for D (5 bases). Germline lookup yields CDR1 MNHEY and CDR2 SVGEGT. V dropped 7 bases and J dropped 10 bases, with 20 bases sitting between them. The CDR3 length is 14 residues. The CDR3 region is CASTTGGPLREQFF. In DNA form, the CDR3 reads TGTGCCAGCACAACAGGCGGTCCATTACGAGAGCAGTTCTTC.

This chain links TRBV7-2 with TRBJ1-1; D uncertain. Germline V gene data show CDR1 as SGHTA and CDR2 as FQGNSA. The V gene lost 6 bases and the J gene lost 3 bases, with 5 bases spanning the gap. This CDR3 is built from 11 residues. The CDR3 DNA reads TGTGCCAGCAGAGTGGACACTGAAGCTTTCTTT. As protein: CASRVDTEAFF.

This clonotype was counted many times. A much bigger clone sits one base away, suggesting this may be a read error. The CDR3 protein is CATSEGGLAEYNEQYF. CDR3 DNA sequence: TGTGCCACCAGTGAGGGGGGACTAGCGGAATACAATGAGCAGTACTTC. The rearrangement uses TRBV24-1 and TRBJ2-1, with 11 nucleotides matching TRBD2. The end of the DNA fits TRBJ2-7 better, so the J call may be wrong. There are 16 residues in the CDR3. Germline V gene data show CDR1 as KGHDR and CDR2 as SFDVKD.

This clonotype was detected ten times or more. The V call is TRBV16, the J call TRBJ2-7; D is ambiguous. This CDR3 spans 13 amino acids. Germline V gene data show CDR1 as KGHSY and CDR2 as FQNENV. Trimming cost V 0 bases and J 9 bases, with 12 bases left between them. The CDR3 loop reads CASSQSRNSRQYF. In DNA, the CDR3 is TGTGCCAGCAGCCAATCAAGGAATTCCAGGCAGTACTTC.

The chain links TRBV9 to TRBJ1-1; D uncertain. Trimming shortened V by 3 bases and J by 1 base, and 13 bases separated the two germline ends. Per the germline V gene, CDR1 is SGDLS and CDR2 is YYNGEE. The CDR3 loop spans 15 amino acids. The CDR3 spells CASSADLLGNTEAFF. CDR3 nucleotide sequence: TGTGCCAGCAGCGCAGACTTACTTGGGAACACTGAAGCTTTCTTT.

The gene calls are TRBV6-2 or TRBV6-3 and TRBJ1-2, with D unclear. Per germline, CDR1 MNHEY and CDR2 SVGEGT. The CDR3 is 14 residues long. Trimming took 4 bases from V and 2 from J, leaving 11 bases between them. The CDR3 loop reads CASSFRRQNYGYTF. The CDR3 DNA reads as TGTGCCAGCAGTTTTAGGAGGCAGAACTATGGCTACACCTTC.

The V call is TRBV5-1, the J call TRBJ2-5, with 10 bases lining up with TRBD2. Germline loops: CDR1 SGHRS, CDR2 YFSETQ. After removal of 4 bases from V and 2 bases from J, the junction contained 11 bases not matched to a gene. The CDR3 extends over 17 amino acids. The CDR3 here is CASSGWVLAGEQETQYF. In nucleotides, the CDR3 is TGCGCCAGCAGCGGATGGGTGCTAGCGGGGGAACAAGAGACCCAGTACTTC.

The gene calls are TRBV7-4 and TRBJ1-1; possibly TRBD1 for D (6 bases). Trimming removed 2 bases from V and 0 bases from J, with 16 bases in between. The germline V gene has CDR1 SGHVT and CDR2 SQSDAQ. The length of the CDR3 is 17 residues. The CDR3 DNA is TGTGCCAGCAGCTTATTCACAGGGCGATGCATGAACACTGAAGCTTTCTTT. This encodes CASSLFTGRCMNTEAFF. Complete variable domain (other parts from reference TRBV7-4 and TRBJ1-1): GAGVSQSPRYKVAKRGRDVALRCDSISGHVTLYWYRQTLGQGSEVLTYSQSDAQRDKSGRPSGRFSAERPERSVSTLKIQRTEQGDSAVYLCASSLFTGRCMNTEAFFGQGTRLTVV.

A remark on this clonotype: An end of the junction does not agree with germline; a read error may underlie this. This chain uses TRBV5-1 with TRBJ2-3, with D tentatively TRBD1 (5 bases). The CDR3 covers 14 residues. Germline lookup yields CDR1 SGHRS and CDR2 YFSETQ. The CDR3 DNA sequence: TGCGCCAGCAGGTTGATACTGGGCACAGGTACGCAGTATTTT. Protein product: CASRLILGTGTQYF.

Note on this clonotype: A single base separates this from a much larger clone, so it may be a read error. The chain joins TRBV4-2 to TRBJ2-1; 7 nucleotides agree with TRBD2. CDR3 length: 15 residues. After removal of 4 bases from V and 4 bases from J, the junction contained 7 bases not matched to a gene. CDR1 is LGHNA, CDR2 YNFKEQ, per germline. The CDR3 DNA is TGTGCCAGCAGCCGGGCCGGGACTACTTACAATGAGCAGTTCTTC. Translation: CASSRAGTTYNEQFF.

The sample holds many counts of this clonotype. The rearrangement links TRBV7-6 to TRBJ2-7; possible D gene TRBD1, 6 bases. This CDR3 region has 15 residues. V shed 5 bases and J shed 0 bases, with 14 bases lying between them. The V gene's germline CDR1 is SGHVS and CDR2 FNYEAQ. In nucleotides, the CDR3 is TGTGCCAGCAGCCCAGGGACACTCGACTCCTACGAGCAGTACTTC. This sequence encodes CASSPGTLDSYEQYF.

The V call is TRBV7-2, the J call TRBJ1-2; weak D call: TRBD1 (6 bases). The CDR3 loop spans 15 amino acids. Germline V CDR1 and CDR2: SGHTA, FQGNSA. The V gene lost 5 bases and the J gene lost 2 bases, with 15 bases spanning the gap. This CDR3 reads CASSPGRQGNYGYTF. In DNA, the CDR3 is TGTGCCAGCAGCCCCGGGCGCCAGGGGAACTATGGCTACACCTTC.

This clonotype was counted a single time. The rearrangement links TRBV7-9 to TRBJ1-3, with TRBD1 as a possible D gene (6 bases). Trimming stripped 7 bases from V and 4 bases from J, with 17 bases between. The germline V gene encodes CDR1 SEHNR and CDR2 FQNEAQ (reference sequence). The CDR3 is made up of 15 amino acids. This CDR3 is CASTMDSTSGNTIYF. The CDR3 nucleotides read TGTGCCAGCACCATGGACAGTACGTCCGGAAACACCATATATTTT.

The genes are TRBV9 and TRBJ2-7, with 7 bases fitting TRBD2. CDR3 size: 15 residues. After removal of 0 bases from V and 2 bases from J, the junction contained 5 bases not matched to a gene. Germline V gene data show CDR1 as SGDLS and CDR2 as YYNGEE. CDR3 nucleotides: TGTGCCAGCAGCGTAGGGGCTAGCGGACCCTACGAGCAGTACTTC. Residues: CASSVGASGPYEQYF.

Comment on this clonotype: One junction end disagrees with the germline gene, perhaps due to a read error. V gene TRBV13 combines with J gene TRBJ2-1, with a weak D call TRBD2 (6 bases). The CDR3 is 18 amino acids. The germline V gene encodes CDR1 PRHDT and CDR2 FYEKMQ (reference sequence). The CDR3, as DNA: TGTGTCAGCAGCCCTAGAGCCCGGAAAGGCGGGGCCTACAATGAGCAGTTCTTC. Residues: CVSSPRARKGGAYNEQFF.

In the case of this clonotype: One base away lies a much larger clone, so this may be a sequencing read error. Here the CDR3 reads CASSVEGTETQYF. CDR3 nucleotides: TGCGCCAGCAGCGTTGAGGGAACGGAGACCCAGTACTTC. J is TRBJ2-7 and V is TRBV5-1, with D maybe TRBD2 (5 bases). The J call is in doubt because the DNA end fits TRBJ2-5 better. Germline values: CDR1 SGHRS, CDR2 YFSETQ. The CDR3 length is 13 residues.

This chain links TRBV6-5 with TRBJ2-1; 8 nucleotides agree with TRBD2. Trimming took 0 bases from V and 2 from J; bases not matched to a gene: 6. CDR3 length equals 17 residues. Germline V gene lookup returns CDR1 MNHEY and CDR2 SVGAGI. For the CDR3, the DNA is TGTGCCAGCAGTTACTCCCTTTCTAGCGGGCCCTACAATGAGCAGTTCTTC. It translates to CASSYSLSSGPYNEQFF.

This clonotype occurred a few times. The chain couples TRBV12-3 or TRBV12-4 to TRBJ2-3; tentatively, D is TRBD1 (6 bases). V was clipped by 11 bases and J by 2 bases, with 20 bases between them. CDR3 length: 15 residues. CDR3 sequence: CASQSHGGHTDTQYF. The DNA for the CDR3 is TGTGCCTCCCAGTCCCATGGGGGCCACACAGATACGCAGTATTTT.

A note on this clonotype: A single base separates this from a much larger clone, so it may be a read error. V is TRBV7-9 and J is TRBJ2-3; D remains unclear. The V and J ends lost 5 bases and 0 bases respectively, with 6 bases between them. Germline values: CDR1 SEHNR, CDR2 FQNEAQ (reference sequence). CDR3 length: 13 amino acids. CDR3: CASSVISTDTQYF. The CDR3, as DNA: TGTGCCAGCAGCGTAATTAGCACAGATACGCAGTATTTT.

With respect to this clonotype: One end of the junction does not line up with germline, which may come from a read error. The CDR3 sequence is CASSSQRGGRGTQYF. The DNA of the CDR3 is TGTGCTAGCAGCTCGCAGCGGGGGGGCCGGGGTACGCAGTATTTT. The chain couples TRBV11-2 to TRBJ2-3; TRBD2 matches at 10 bases. Germline V gives CDR1 SGHAT, CDR2 FQNNGV. This CDR3 region has 15 residues.